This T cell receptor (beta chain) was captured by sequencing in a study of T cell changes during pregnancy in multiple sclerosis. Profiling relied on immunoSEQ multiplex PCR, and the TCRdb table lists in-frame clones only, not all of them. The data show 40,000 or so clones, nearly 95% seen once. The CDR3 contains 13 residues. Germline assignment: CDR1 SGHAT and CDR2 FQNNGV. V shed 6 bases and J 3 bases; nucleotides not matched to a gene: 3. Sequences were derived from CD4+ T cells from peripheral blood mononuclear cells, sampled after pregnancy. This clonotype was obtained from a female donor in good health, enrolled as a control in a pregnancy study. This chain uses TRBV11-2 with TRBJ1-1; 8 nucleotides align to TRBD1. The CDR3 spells CASREQGDTEAFF. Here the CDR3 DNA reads TGTGCCAGCAGGGAACAGGGGGACACTGAAGCTTTCTTT.